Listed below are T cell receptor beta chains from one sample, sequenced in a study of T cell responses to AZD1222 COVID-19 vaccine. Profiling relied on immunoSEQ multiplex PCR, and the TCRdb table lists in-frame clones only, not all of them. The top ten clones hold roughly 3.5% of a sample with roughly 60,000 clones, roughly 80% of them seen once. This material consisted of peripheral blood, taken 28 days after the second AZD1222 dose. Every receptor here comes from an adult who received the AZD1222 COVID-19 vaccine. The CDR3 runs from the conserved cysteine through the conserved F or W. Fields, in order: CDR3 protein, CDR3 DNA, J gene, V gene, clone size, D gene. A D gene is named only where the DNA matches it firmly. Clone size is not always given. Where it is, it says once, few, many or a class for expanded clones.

CASSPTGSYEQYF TGTGCCAGCTCACCGACAGGGTCCTACGAGCAGTACTTC TRBJ2-7 TRBV18 . TRBD1
CASSPHIGALGTYSNQPQHF TGTGCCAGTAGTCCCCACATCGGGGCGCTAGGGACATATAGCAATCAGCCCCAGCATTTT TRBJ1-5 TRBV19 . .
CASSTPGTGSYEQYF TGTGCCAGCAGTACCCCCGGGACAGGATCCTACGAGCAGTACTTC TRBJ2-7 TRBV27 . TRBD1
CASSPKGSNEKLFF TGTGCCAGCTCACCAAAGGGGTCCAATGAAAAACTGTTTTTT TRBJ1-4 TRBV18 . .
CASSREVGGYTF TGTGCCAGTAGTCGGGAAGTCGGTGGCTACACCTTC TRBJ1-2 TRBV19 once .
CATREQGATGELFF TGCGCCACCCGAGAACAGGGGGCGACCGGGGAGCTGTTTTTT TRBJ2-2 TRBV5-1 . TRBD1
CASSPLRGSTEAFF TGTGCCAGCAGTCCACTGCGGGGAAGTACTGAAGCTTTCTTT TRBJ1-1 TRBV6-5 . .
CASSPAGQGQTNEKLFF TGTGCCAGCAGCCCTGCGGGACAGGGTCAAACTAATGAAAAACTGTTTTTT TRBJ1-4 TRBV7-9 . TRBD1
CASSSGTESYTF TGTGCCAGCAGTTCGGGGACGGAAAGCTACACCTTC TRBJ1-2 TRBV12-3/TRBV12-4 . .
CASSFGLAGNPGELFF TGTGCCAGCAGTTTTGGACTAGCGGGGAATCCGGGGGAGCTGTTTTTT TRBJ2-2 TRBV7-7 . TRBD2
CASRVTGSSYEQYF TGTGCCAGTAGGGTCACAGGGAGCTCCTACGAGCAGTACTTC TRBJ2-7 TRBV19 . .
CASSPEGTGDGYTF TGTGCCAGCAGCCCAGAGGGGACAGGGGATGGCTACACCTTC TRBJ1-2 TRBV7-9 . TRBD1
CASSGGAGTPYNEQFF TGTGCCAGCAGTGGTGGGGCGGGGACCCCCTACAATGAGCAGTTCTTC TRBJ2-1 TRBV28 . .
CASSFARDRAGYTF TGTGCCAGCAGTTTTGCCCGGGACCGGGCTGGCTACACCTTC TRBJ1-2 TRBV27 . .
CASSYSRAPIGGYTF TGTGCCAGCAGTTACTCCCGGGCTCCAATTGGGGGCTACACCTTC TRBJ1-2 TRBV6-6 once .
CASSPGLAGGNEQFF TGTGCCAGCAGTCCTGGACTAGCGGGGGGCAATGAGCAGTTCTTC TRBJ2-1 TRBV7-9 few TRBD2
CASSPKQGAHTEAFF TGTGCCAGCTCACCTAAACAGGGGGCGCACACTGAAGCTTTCTTT TRBJ1-1 TRBV18 once TRBD1
CASSWADSSDTQYF TGCGCCAGCAGCTGGGCGGACTCATCAGATACGCAGTATTTT TRBJ2-3 TRBV5-1 . .
CASSFAFRETQYF TGTGCCAGCAGTTTTGCCTTCCGAGAGACCCAGTACTTC TRBJ2-5 TRBV28 . .
CASSEQRRQPQHF TGTGCCAGCAGTGAACAGAGGAGGCAGCCCCAGCATTTT TRBJ1-5 TRBV6-1 few .
CASSPLGAVLTDTQYF TGTGCCAGCTCACCACTGGGGGCAGTTCTCACAGATACGCAGTATTTT TRBJ2-3 TRBV18 once .
CASSDPTTGSNQPQHF TGTGCCAGCAGTGACCCGACGACTGGTAGCAATCAGCCCCAGCATTTT TRBJ1-5 TRBV6-1 . .
CASSTPGVRNTEAFF TGTGCCAGCAGCACCCCAGGGGTCAGGAACACTGAAGCTTTCTTT TRBJ1-1 TRBV28 . .
CASSPTGDSYNSPLHF TGTGCCAGCAGCCCCACCGGGGACTCCTATAATTCACCCCTCCACTTT TRBJ1-6 TRBV28 once .
CASKRDENTEAFF TGCGCCAGCAAGAGGGATGAGAACACTGAAGCTTTCTTT TRBJ1-1 TRBV10-1 . .
CASSQGSGPNTGELFF TGTGCCAGCAGCCAAGGGTCCGGACCGAACACCGGGGAGCTGTTTTTT TRBJ2-2 TRBV14 . .
CASSLLDRDKTSGGPHNEQFF TGTGCCAGCAGTTTATTAGACCGGGACAAGACTAGCGGGGGGCCCCACAATGAGCAGTTCTTC TRBJ2-1 TRBV28 . TRBD2
CAWSEDYFYEQYF TGTGCCTGGAGTGAGGACTACTTCTACGAGCAGTACTTC TRBJ2-7 TRBV30 once .
CASSRVYRYEQYF TGTGCCAGCAGCAGGGTTTATCGGTACGAGCAGTACTTC TRBJ2-7 TRBV12-3/TRBV12-4 few .
CASSLNLGMSSGANVLTF TGTGCCAGCAGTCTCAACCTCGGGATGAGCTCTGGGGCCAACGTCCTGACTTTC TRBJ2-6 TRBV28 . .
CASSQSGRGAYGYTF TGCGCCAGCAGTCAATCAGGCAGGGGGGCCTATGGCTACACCTTC TRBJ1-2 TRBV23-1 . TRBD1
CASSLWTGGTDTQYF TGTGCCAGCAGTTTATGGACAGGGGGCACAGATACGCAGTATTTT TRBJ2-3 TRBV28 . TRBD1
CASREGTDTQYF TGTGCCAGTAGGGAAGGCACAGATACGCAGTATTTT TRBJ2-3 TRBV19 . .
CASSPDLGNTIYF TGTGCCAGCTCACCAGATTTAGGAAACACCATATATTTT TRBJ1-3 TRBV18 few .
CASSLEGLGKDTQYF TGTGCCAGCAGCCTAGAAGGGTTGGGAAAAGATACGCAGTATTTT TRBJ2-3 TRBV5-4 few .
CASSSPGTSEKLFF TGTGCCAGCAGTTCCCCCGGGACAAGTGAAAAACTGTTTTTT TRBJ1-4 TRBV27 . .
CASSTPRGSNQPQHF TGTGCCAGCAGTACTCCGAGGGGGAGCAATCAGCCCCAGCATTTT TRBJ1-5 TRBV28 once .
CASSSGLRGDGYTF TGTGCCAGCAGCTCAGGGTTGAGGGGCGATGGCTACACCTTC TRBJ1-2 TRBV7-9 . .
CTSSQPYTYEQYF TGCACCAGCAGCCAACCCTATACCTACGAGCAGTACTTC TRBJ2-7 TRBV1 few .